This T cell receptor beta chain was recorded in a study of cytomegalovirus exposure and HLA in healthy donors. General study findings and limits: The classifier, whose performance was assessed in both the original and validation cohorts, reportedly diagnosed cytomegalovirus status with high specificity and sensitivity. Among TCR beta chains, those listed as cytomegalovirus-associated numbered fewer than 200. Only CMV serostatus was available as immune exposure information. Reportedly, HLA-A and HLA-B alleles of most subjects were accurately predicted from TCR beta.

A word on this clone: The antigen remains undetermined.

V lost 8 bases, J lost 2 bases, and 15 bases lay in between. The CDR3 sequence is 14 residues long. CDR1 is LNHNV and CDR2 is YYDKDF in the germline V gene (reference sequence). This PCR relied on a set of 60 Vbeta primers and 13 Jbeta primers. The protocol was immunoSEQ multiplex PCR, while the TCRdb copy is restricted to in-frame clones and leaves out a portion. The table lists roughly 100,000 clones, 82% of them singletons, with 3% to 4% in the top ten. The TCR was taken from a young man in good health and CMV-seropositive. Sequencing input: PBMCs. This chain links TRBV15 with TRBJ2-5; possibly TRBD2 for D (7 bases). The CDR3 loop reads CATGEGGRQETQYF. Written as DNA, the CDR3 is TGTGCCACCGGGGAGGGGGGGCGGCAAGAGACCCAGTACTTC.